This paragraph reports one T cell receptor (beta chain). Its antigen specificity is not known. No quality values exist for individual bases; no much larger clone is one base distant. The donors were roughly 40 Caucasian individuals from Russia, aged 6 to 90 years, who were systemically healthy. Around 10 milliliters of peripheral blood were collected from each donor into EDTA-treated Vacutainer tubes. Ficoll-Paque density-gradient centrifugation was used to isolate PBMCs, with at least 6 million per sample. Trizol reagent was used to extract total RNA from the PBMCs, yielding at least 6 micrograms per sample. Naive CD45RAhigh/CD27high T cell percentages were measured by flow cytometry on a PBMC aliquot from every donor. The germline V gene (reference sequence) sets CDR1 to SEHNR and CDR2 to FQNEAQ. From cysteine to phenylalanine, the CDR3 is 12 amino acids long. CDR3 DNA is the only sequence kept; it has 36 bases, read in frame from the first base. V is clipped by 6 bases and J by 14 bases, and the sequence between their germline boundaries is 18 bases long.

Libraries were constructed by 5' RACE. This sample was sequenced with an Illumina HiSeq 2500. A second PCR of about 6 to 12 cycles was run with a J-beta primer mix and a sample-barcoded 5' primer. A unique molecular identifier was introduced onto each TCR beta cDNA molecule by a template-switch 5' adaptor carrying 12 random nucleotides. Each sample yielded at least 2.5 million CDR3-containing paired-end reads. First-strand cDNA was synthesized from all RNA with the Mint cDNA synthesis kit, primed by a TRBC-specific oligonucleotide. All cDNA was treated with uracil-DNA glycosylase and then went through a first 18-cycle PCR with the universal primers M1SS and BC2_uni_R. Concerning the study's data processing: For normalization, 1 million high-quality reads were randomly selected from each sample, with every read carrying a distinct molecular identifier. Instead of being binned into consensus sequences, reads with shared molecular identifiers were discarded. MiTCR, set to a Q25 quality threshold and the strictest error-elimination algorithm, was used for CDR3 identification, clonotype clustering and error correction. A nonparametric unseen species model using Euler transformation provided a lower-bound estimate of total TCR beta diversity. The public sequencing data were trimmed at Q25 with fastp and processed into clonotypes with MiXCR by TCRdb, which kept only in-frame beta chains. Rows are unified per CDR3 protein, each entry keeping the most common DNA and genes. The V and J calls here are based on TCRdb, not the publication. Here the sample has hundreds of thousands of distinct CDR3 sequences; roughly 44% occur a single time. The ten biggest clones cover about a fifth of the sample.

This sample is drawn from a study of blood T cells in healthy people across ages (dated by TCRdb to the mid-2010s). General notes on the study: In model experiments, roughly one uniquely barcoded TCR beta cDNA molecule per two T cells was captured by template switching. The study measured age-related changes in TCR beta repertoire diversity using deep sequencing normalized with unique cDNA molecular identifiers. Four age groups were formed from the donors: young (average approximately 15 years), middle-aged (less than 40), aged (about 62) and long-lived (approximately 78). Donors of different ages were randomly distributed across sequencing lanes to avoid experimental bias. Two additional independent replicas of 1 million unique cDNA reads from the same blood draw were analyzed for two donors (one aged 18 to 30 and one aged 80 or older).

Points the paper makes about the study in general: Observed TCR beta diversity correlated strongly with the percentage of naive T cells measured by flow cytometry. As age increased, observed TCR beta diversity per million T cells dropped in a roughly linear way, and a significant reduction was already evident by age roughly 36. Compared with the aged group, the long-lived group had more naive CD4+ T cells, fewer expanded clones and increased TCR diversity, suggesting age selection. Estimates of total diversity based on one million sequenced T cells were considered lower bounds and underestimates. Donor CMV infection status was unknown, potentially confounding age-related changes in expanded clonotypes. Conclusive comparison of naive and antigen-experienced compartments was prevented by the profiling of bulk unsorted PBMCs.

Material: blood. The receptor comes from a man aged 55 to 69 in good health. The chain links TRBV7-9 with TRBJ2-3; the D segment could be TRBD1, given 6 matching bases. The CDR3 region has the sequence CASRSEGVHPYF. In nucleotide form, the sequence is TGTGCCAGCAGGAGCGAGGGGGTGCATCCGTATTTT.